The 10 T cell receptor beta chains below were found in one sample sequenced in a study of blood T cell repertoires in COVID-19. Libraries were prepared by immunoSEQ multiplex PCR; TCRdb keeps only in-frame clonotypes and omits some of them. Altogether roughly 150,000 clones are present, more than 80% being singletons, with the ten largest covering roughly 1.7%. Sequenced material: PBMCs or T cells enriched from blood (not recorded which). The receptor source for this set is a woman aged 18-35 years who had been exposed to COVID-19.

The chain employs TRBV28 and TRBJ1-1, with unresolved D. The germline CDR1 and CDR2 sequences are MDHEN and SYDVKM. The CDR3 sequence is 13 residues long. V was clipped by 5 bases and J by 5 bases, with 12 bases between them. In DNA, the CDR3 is TGTGCCAGCAGTAAAACACCGAGGACTGAAGCTTTCTTT. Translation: CASSKTPRTEAFF.

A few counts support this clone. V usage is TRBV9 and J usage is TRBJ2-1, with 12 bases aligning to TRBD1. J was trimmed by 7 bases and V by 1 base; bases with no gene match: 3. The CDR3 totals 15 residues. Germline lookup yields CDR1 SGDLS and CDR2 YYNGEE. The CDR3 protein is CASSVSGQGANEQFF. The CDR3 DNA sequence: TGTGCCAGCAGCGTATCGGGACAGGGGGCGAATGAGCAGTTCTTC.

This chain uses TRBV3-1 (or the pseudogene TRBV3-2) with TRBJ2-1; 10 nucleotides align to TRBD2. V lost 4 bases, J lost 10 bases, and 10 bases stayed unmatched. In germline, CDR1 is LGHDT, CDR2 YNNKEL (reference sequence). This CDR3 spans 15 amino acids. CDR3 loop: CASSPSGSPGGEQFF. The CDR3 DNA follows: TGTGCCAGCAGCCCTAGCGGGAGCCCCGGGGGGGAGCAGTTCTTC.

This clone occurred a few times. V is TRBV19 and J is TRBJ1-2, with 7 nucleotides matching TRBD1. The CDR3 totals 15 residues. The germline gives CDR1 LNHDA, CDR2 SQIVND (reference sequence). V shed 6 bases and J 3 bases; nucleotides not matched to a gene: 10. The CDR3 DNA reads TGTGCCAGTAGCCCCCTCCGGGACAGCGACTATGGCTACACCTTC. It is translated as CASSPLRDSDYGYTF.

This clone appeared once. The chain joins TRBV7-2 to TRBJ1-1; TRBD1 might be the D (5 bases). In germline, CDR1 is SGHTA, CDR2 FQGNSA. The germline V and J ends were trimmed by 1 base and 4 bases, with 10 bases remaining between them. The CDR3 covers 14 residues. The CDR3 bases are TGTGCCAGCAGCTTAGAGCCAAGGGGCACTGAAGCTTTCTTT. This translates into CASSLEPRGTEAFF.

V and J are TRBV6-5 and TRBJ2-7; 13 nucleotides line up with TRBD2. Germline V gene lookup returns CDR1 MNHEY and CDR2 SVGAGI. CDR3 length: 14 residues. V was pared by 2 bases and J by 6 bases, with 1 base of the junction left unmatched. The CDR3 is CASSYGTSGTEQYF. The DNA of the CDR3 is TGTGCCAGCAGTTACGGGACTAGCGGGACCGAGCAGTACTTC.

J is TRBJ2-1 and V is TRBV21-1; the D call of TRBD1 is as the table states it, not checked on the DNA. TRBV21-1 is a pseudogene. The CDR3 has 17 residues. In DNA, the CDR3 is TGTGCCAGCAGCCAAGGACCGGGACAGGGGATGGGAAATGAGCAGTTCTTC. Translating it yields CASSQGPGQGMGNEQFF.

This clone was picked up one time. The CDR3 DNA follows: TGTGCCAGTAGGACACAGGGACAGGGCAATCAGCCCCAGCATTTT. Its protein is CASRTQGQGNQPQHF. V usage is TRBV19 and J usage is TRBJ1-5, with TRBD1 matching 8 bases. This CDR3 region has 15 residues. J lost 2 bases, V lost 6 bases, and 6 bases had no gene match. The V gene's germline CDR1 is LNHDA and CDR2 SQIVND (reference sequence).

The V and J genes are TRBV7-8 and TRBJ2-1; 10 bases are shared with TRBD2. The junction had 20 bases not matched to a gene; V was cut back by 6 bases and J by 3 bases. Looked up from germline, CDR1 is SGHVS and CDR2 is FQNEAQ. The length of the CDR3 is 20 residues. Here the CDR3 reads CASRPPFYLAGAGGYNEQFF. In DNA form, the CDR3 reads TGTGCCAGCAGACCGCCGTTTTATCTAGCGGGAGCGGGTGGCTACAATGAGCAGTTCTTC.

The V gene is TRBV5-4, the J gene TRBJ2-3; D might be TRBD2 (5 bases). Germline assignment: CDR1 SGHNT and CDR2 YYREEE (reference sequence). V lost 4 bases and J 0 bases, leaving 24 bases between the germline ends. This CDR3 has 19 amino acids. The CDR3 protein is CASSTRVGWKRMSTDTQYF. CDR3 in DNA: TGTGCCAGCAGCACACGAGTGGGTTGGAAGCGGATGAGCACAGATACGCAGTATTTT.